This T cell receptor (beta chain) was observed in a study of cytomegalovirus exposure and HLA in healthy donors. Primers for the PCR totalled 60 Vbeta and 13 Jbeta. TCRdb keeps only in-frame clones here, not all; method: immunoSEQ multiplex PCR. The sample yields 90,000 to 120,000 clones, more than 70% seen once. The ends lost 1 base at V and 5 bases at J; junction bases unmatched: 1. The CDR3 has 14 residues. Germline V gives CDR1 LNHNV, CDR2 YYDKDF (reference sequence). Sequences were obtained from PBMCs. The origin of this receptor is a man aged 30 to 45 in good health and CMV-seronegative. This chain joins TRBV15 and TRBJ2-7, with TRBD1 matching over 11 bases. In nucleotides, the CDR3 is TGTGCCACCAGCAGAGGGACAGGGGGCAACGAGCAGTACTTC. It codes for CATSRGTGGNEQYF.